The 4 T cell receptor beta chains reported below all come from one sample, sequenced in a study of cytomegalovirus exposure and HLA in healthy donors. The PCR had 60 Vbeta and 13 Jbeta primers. Assay: immunoSEQ multiplex PCR; the TCRdb copy retains only in-frame clones and omits some. Altogether approximately 180,000 clones are present, roughly three quarters being singletons, with the ten largest covering about 1.6%. The sample consisted of PBMCs. Every receptor here comes from a woman between 45 and 60 years old in good health and CMV-seronegative.

V is TRBV7-2 and J is TRBJ1-5, with unresolved D. The length of the CDR3 is 12 residues. CDR1 SGHTA and CDR2 FQGNSA come from the germline V gene. With 5 bases removed from V and 9 bases from J, the gap between germline ends came to 11 bases. The CDR3 loop is CASSQSIGPQHF. In nucleotides, the CDR3 is TGTGCCAGCAGCCAAAGTATCGGGCCCCAGCATTTT.

This chain joins TRBV2 and TRBJ1-2; the match to TRBD1 covers 7 bases. Germline V lookup: CDR1 SNHLY, CDR2 FYNNEI. The junction had 6 bases not matched to a gene; V was cut back by 6 bases and J by 11 bases. This CDR3 contains 11 residues. The CDR3 spells CASRRDSGYTF. CDR3 DNA sequence: TGTGCCAGCAGAAGGGACAGCGGATACACCTTC.

This clone was detected only a few times. The chain has TRBV11-2 and TRBJ1-2; the match to TRBD1 covers 9 bases. The CDR3 covers 13 residues. The J segment lost 8 bases and the V segment lost 3 bases, leaving 4 bases of the junction unmatched. Per the germline V gene, CDR1 is SGHAT and CDR2 is FQNNGV. The CDR3 DNA reads TGTGCCAGCAGCTTTGGACAGGGGTTAGGCTACACCTTC. Its translation is CASSFGQGLGYTF. The whole variable domain, remainder taken from reference TRBV11-2 and TRBJ1-2, is EAGVAQSPRYKIIEKRQSVAFWCNPISGHATLYWYQQILGQGPKLLIQFQNNGVVDDSQLPKDRFSAERLKGVDSTLKIQPAKLEDSAVYLCASSFGQGLGYTFGSGTRLTVV.

The V gene is TRBV6-1, the J gene TRBJ1-2; 9 nucleotides line up with TRBD1. The trim removed 1 base at V and 6 bases at J, leaving 0 bases unmatched. Germline assignment: CDR1 MNHNS and CDR2 SASEGT. The CDR3 length is 13 residues. The CDR3 DNA is TGTGCCAGCAGTGAAGGACAGGGGGATGGCTACACCTTC. This sequence encodes CASSEGQGDGYTF.